The text below deals with one T cell receptor beta chain. Its target is not known. This entry is derived from a study of cytomegalovirus exposure and HLA in healthy donors. As for the study in general: In terms of ancestry, the Caucasian-associated cluster contained more than 65% of the 350 to 450 genotyped donors.

The PCR was carried out with 60 Vbeta primers and 13 Jbeta primers. This table comes from immunoSEQ multiplex PCR, and its TCRdb copy is limited to in-frame clones, with some not included. Of over 60,000 clones listed, roughly 80% are singletons. Study conclusions and caveats: Analyses of presence/absence relied on an assumption of roughly uniform sequencing depth across donors. As a later analysis revealed, the rate of TCR association differed by HLA locus, with DRB1 most and HLA-C fewest. In an earlier analysis, about 87% or about 30%: the productive usage of most TCR beta V segments.

Trimming at V came to 4 bases and at J to 10 bases, leaving 12 bases not matched to a gene. The CDR3 consists of 15 residues. CDR1 and CDR2 (germline): WNHNN, SYGVQD (reference sequence). The rearrangement uses TRBV10-1 and TRBJ2-1, with 8 nucleotides matching TRBD2. The receptor was derived from a woman younger than 45 in good health and CMV-seropositive. Sequencing was carried out using PBMCs. Here the CDR3 DNA reads TGCGCCAGCAGTGGGTCACTTGCGGGAGGAGGAGAGCAGTTCTTC. This translates into CASSGSLAGGGEQFF.